This is a list of T cell receptor beta chains from one sample in a study of shared clonotypes between healthy human individuals. Clones were sequenced by immunoSEQ multiplex PCR, and TCRdb holds only the in-frame ones, with some missing. The sample has roughly 410,000 clones; about 96% are singletons. The material sequenced was memory CD8+ T cells sorted from blood. These receptors all stem from a man younger than 45 in good health. Both conserved end residues are part of each CDR3. A D gene is named only where the DNA matches it firmly. Size is stated for part of the rows, as once, few or many counts, or as a class when the clone is expanded.

clone size: -
D gene: -
V gene: TRBV11-2
CDR3 length: 14
J gene: TRBJ2-5
CDR3 protein: CASSLPPHQETQYF
CDR3 DNA: TGTGCCAGCAGCTTACCCCCGCATCAAGAGACCCAGTACTTC

clone size: -
D gene: -
V gene: TRBV2
CDR3 length: 11
J gene: TRBJ2-3
CDR3 protein: CASSENPTQYF
CDR3 DNA: TGTGCCAGCAGTGAGAACCCTACGCAGTATTTT

clone size: -
D gene: TRBD1
V gene: TRBV28
CDR3 length: 16
J gene: TRBJ2-7
CDR3 protein: CASSYPWTGSSYEQYF
CDR3 DNA: TGTGCCAGCAGTTATCCATGGACAGGGAGCTCCTACGAGCAGTACTTC

clone size: -
D gene: -
V gene: TRBV6-6
CDR3 length: 11
J gene: TRBJ2-7
CDR3 protein: CASSRQLEQYF
CDR3 DNA: TGTGCCAGCAGTCGACAGTTAGAGCAGTACTTC

clone size: -
D gene: -
V gene: TRBV18
CDR3 length: 16
J gene: TRBJ1-5
CDR3 protein: CASSPPPGPPNQPQHF
CDR3 DNA: TGTGCCAGCTCACCACCGCCGGGTCCTCCCAATCAGCCCCAGCATTTT

clone size: -
D gene: -
V gene: TRBV5-6
CDR3 length: 11
J gene: TRBJ1-2
CDR3 protein: CASSLTGGYTF
CDR3 DNA: TGTGCCAGCAGCCTAACAGGGGGCTACACCTTC

clone size: -
D gene: -
V gene: TRBV10-3
CDR3 length: 15
J gene: TRBJ1-1
CDR3 protein: CAISEVQGVNTEAFF
CDR3 DNA: TGTGCCATCAGTGAGGTACAGGGTGTGAACACTGAAGCTTTCTTT

clone size: -
D gene: -
V gene: TRBV5-6
CDR3 length: 16
J gene: TRBJ1-2
CDR3 protein: CASSLGWRGHSYGYTF
CDR3 DNA: TGTGCCAGCAGCCTTGGCTGGCGGGGACATTCGTATGGCTACACCTTC

clone size: -
D gene: -
V gene: TRBV11-2
CDR3 length: 12
J gene: TRBJ2-5
CDR3 protein: CASSLPEETQYF
CDR3 DNA: TGTGCCAGCAGCTTGCCCGAAGAGACCCAGTACTTC

clone size: -
D gene: TRBD2
V gene: TRBV10-3
CDR3 length: 14
J gene: TRBJ2-7
CDR3 protein: CAISDTSGGGEQYF
CDR3 DNA: TGTGCCATCAGTGACACTAGCGGAGGTGGGGAGCAGTACTTC

clone size: -
D gene: -
V gene: TRBV6-1
CDR3 length: 13
J gene: TRBJ1-3
CDR3 protein: CASRQAGGNTIYF
CDR3 DNA: TGTGCCAGCAGACAGGCTGGCGGAAACACCATATATTTT

clone size: -
D gene: -
V gene: TRBV5-1
CDR3 length: 14
J gene: TRBJ1-4
CDR3 protein: CASSLTATNEKLFF
CDR3 DNA: TGCGCCAGCAGCTTGACAGCAACTAATGAAAAACTGTTTTTT

clone size: -
D gene: -
V gene: TRBV4-2
CDR3 length: 16
J gene: TRBJ1-4
CDR3 protein: CASSQDLQGPNEKLFF
CDR3 DNA: TGTGCCAGCAGCCAAGATCTCCAGGGACCTAATGAAAAACTGTTTTTT

clone size: once
D gene: TRBD2
V gene: TRBV27
CDR3 length: 16
J gene: TRBJ2-3
CDR3 protein: CASRIMGAGGGDTQYF
CDR3 DNA: TGTGCCAGCAGGATAATGGGAGCGGGAGGTGGAGATACGCAGTATTTT

clone size: -
D gene: TRBD2
V gene: TRBV5-1
CDR3 length: 14
J gene: TRBJ2-7
CDR3 protein: CASSLAREGCEQYF
CDR3 DNA: TGCGCCAGCAGCTTAGCGCGGGAGGGGTGCGAGCAGTACTTC

clone size: -
D gene: -
V gene: TRBV11-2
CDR3 length: 10
J gene: TRBJ1-2
CDR3 protein: CASKGDGYTF
CDR3 DNA: TGTGCGAGTAAAGGGGATGGCTACACCTTC

clone size: -
D gene: -
V gene: TRBV7-9
CDR3 length: 12
J gene: TRBJ1-1
CDR3 protein: CASSFSGFEAFF
CDR3 DNA: TGTGCCAGCAGCTTCTCAGGGTTTGAAGCTTTCTTT

clone size: -
D gene: -
V gene: TRBV27
CDR3 length: 16
J gene: TRBJ2-1
CDR3 protein: CASSNDRLRPYNEQFF
CDR3 DNA: TGTGCCAGCAGCAACGACAGGCTGAGACCCTACAATGAGCAGTTCTTC

clone size: -
D gene: -
V gene: TRBV5-1
CDR3 length: 12
J gene: TRBJ2-1
CDR3 protein: CASSPKGNEQFF
CDR3 DNA: TGCGCCAGCAGCCCCAAAGGGAATGAGCAGTTCTTC

clone size: -
D gene: -
V gene: TRBV5-1
CDR3 length: 13
J gene: TRBJ2-3
CDR3 protein: CASSLGLPDTQYF
CDR3 DNA: TGCGCCAGCAGCCTAGGCTTACCAGATACGCAGTATTTT

clone size: -
D gene: -
V gene: TRBV19
CDR3 length: 14
J gene: TRBJ1-5
CDR3 protein: CASSIDGTGQPQHF
CDR3 DNA: TGTGCCAGTAGTATAGATGGAACAGGTCAGCCCCAGCATTTT

clone size: -
D gene: TRBD2
V gene: TRBV28
CDR3 length: 13
J gene: TRBJ2-3
CDR3 protein: CASSLAGGNTQYF
CDR3 DNA: TGTGCCAGCAGTTTGGCGGGAGGGAATACGCAGTATTTT